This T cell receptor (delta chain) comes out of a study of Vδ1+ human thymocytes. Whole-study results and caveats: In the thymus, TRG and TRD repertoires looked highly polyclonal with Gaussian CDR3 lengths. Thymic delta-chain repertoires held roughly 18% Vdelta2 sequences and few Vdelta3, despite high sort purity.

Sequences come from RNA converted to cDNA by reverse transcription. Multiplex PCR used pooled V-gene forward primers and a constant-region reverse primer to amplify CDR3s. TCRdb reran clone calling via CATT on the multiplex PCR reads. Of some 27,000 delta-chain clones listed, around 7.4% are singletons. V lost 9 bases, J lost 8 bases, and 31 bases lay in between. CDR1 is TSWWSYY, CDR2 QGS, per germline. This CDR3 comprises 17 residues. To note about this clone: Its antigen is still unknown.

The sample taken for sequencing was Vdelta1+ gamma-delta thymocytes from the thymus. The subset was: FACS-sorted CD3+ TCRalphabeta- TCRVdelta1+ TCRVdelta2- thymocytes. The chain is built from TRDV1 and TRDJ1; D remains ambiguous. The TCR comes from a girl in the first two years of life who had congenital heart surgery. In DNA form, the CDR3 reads TGTGCTCTAAGCCTCCTCGAGGATGAGACGCCCCCTCCCAAACTCATCTTT. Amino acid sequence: CALSLLEDETPPPKLIF.